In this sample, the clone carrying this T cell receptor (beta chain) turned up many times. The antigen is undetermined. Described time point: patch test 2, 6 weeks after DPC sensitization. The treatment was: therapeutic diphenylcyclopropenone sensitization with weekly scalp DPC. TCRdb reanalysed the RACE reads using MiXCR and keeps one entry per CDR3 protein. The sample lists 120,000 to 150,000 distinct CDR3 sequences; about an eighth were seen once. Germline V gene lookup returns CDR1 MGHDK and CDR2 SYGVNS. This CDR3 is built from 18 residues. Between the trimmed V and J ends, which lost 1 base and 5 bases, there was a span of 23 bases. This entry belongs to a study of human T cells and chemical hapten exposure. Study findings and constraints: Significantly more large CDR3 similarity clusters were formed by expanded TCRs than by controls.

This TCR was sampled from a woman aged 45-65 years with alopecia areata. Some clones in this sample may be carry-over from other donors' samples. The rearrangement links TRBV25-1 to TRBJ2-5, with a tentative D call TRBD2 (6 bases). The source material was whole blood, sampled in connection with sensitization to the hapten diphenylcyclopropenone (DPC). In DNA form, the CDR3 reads TGTGCCAGCAGTGAATCCCTCCGGAGGGCCCGATCGAGGGAGACCCAGTACTTC. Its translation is CASSESLRRARSRETQYF.